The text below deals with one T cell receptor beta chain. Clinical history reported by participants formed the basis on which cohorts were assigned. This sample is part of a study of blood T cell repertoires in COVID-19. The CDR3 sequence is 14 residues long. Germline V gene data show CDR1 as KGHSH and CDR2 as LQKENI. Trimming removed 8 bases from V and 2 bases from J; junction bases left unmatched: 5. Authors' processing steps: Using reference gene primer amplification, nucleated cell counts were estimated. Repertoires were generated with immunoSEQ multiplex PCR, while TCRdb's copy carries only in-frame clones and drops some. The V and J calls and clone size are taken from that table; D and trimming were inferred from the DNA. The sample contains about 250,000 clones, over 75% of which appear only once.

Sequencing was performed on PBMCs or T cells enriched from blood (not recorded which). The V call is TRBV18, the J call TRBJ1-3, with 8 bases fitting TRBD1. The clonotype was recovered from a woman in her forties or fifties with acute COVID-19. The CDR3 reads CASRTGGPGNTIYF. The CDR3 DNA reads TGTGCCAGCCGAACAGGGGGGCCTGGAAACACCATATATTTT.